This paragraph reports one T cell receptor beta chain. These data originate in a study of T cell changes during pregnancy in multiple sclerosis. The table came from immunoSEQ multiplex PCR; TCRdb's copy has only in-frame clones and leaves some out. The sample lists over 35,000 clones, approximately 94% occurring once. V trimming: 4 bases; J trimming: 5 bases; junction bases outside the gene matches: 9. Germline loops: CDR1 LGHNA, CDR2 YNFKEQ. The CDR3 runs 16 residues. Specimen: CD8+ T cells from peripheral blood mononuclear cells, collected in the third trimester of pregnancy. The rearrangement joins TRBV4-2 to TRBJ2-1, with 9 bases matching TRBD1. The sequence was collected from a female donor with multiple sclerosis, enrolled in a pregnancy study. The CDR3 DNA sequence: TGTGCCAGCAGCCTCGCCGACAGGGGGGGGAACAATGAGCAGTTCTTC. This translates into CASSLADRGGNNEQFF.